This T cell receptor beta chain stems from a study of CD8 T cells in ankylosing spondylitis. TCRdb reprocessed the 5' RACE reads via MiXCR and lists one record per CDR3 protein. The top ten clones hold about 6.8% of a sample with a few hundred thousand distinct CDR3 sequences, approximately 12% of them seen once. This sequence originates from a male donor with ankylosing spondylitis or in good health (not recorded which). The material sequenced was blood, either unsorted or a sorted T cell fraction (not recorded which).

The CDR3: CSVARGSGELFF. The CDR3, as DNA: TGCAGCGTCGCACGGGGGTCGGGGGAGCTGTTTTTT. This chain uses TRBV29-1 with TRBJ2-2, with a possible D match to TRBD2 (6 bases). This CDR3 has 12 amino acids. CDR1 and CDR2 (germline): SQVTM, ANQGSEA. Trimming took 6 bases from V and 8 from J, leaving 13 bases between them.